These 9 T cell receptor beta chains came from one sample sequenced in a study of T-cell memory formation after mild COVID-19. TCRdb passed the 5' RACE reads through MiXCR, listing each CDR3 protein once. The sample yields 200,000 to 250,000 distinct CDR3 sequences, just over 9.5% seen once. Sequencing was performed on PBMCs or a T cell subset sorted from them (not recorded which). The source of these receptors is a man aged 18 to 35 who had mild COVID-19 (a few samples of this study predate the infection). Cell type and time point are not known.

V is TRBV5-1 and J is TRBJ2-5; 10 bases are a match to TRBD2. CDR1 SGHRS and CDR2 YFSETQ come from the germline V gene. The junction had 4 bases not matched to a gene; V was cut back by 0 bases and J by 2 bases. The CDR3 sequence is 16 residues long. The DNA for the CDR3 is TGCGCCAGCAGCTTGGCGGGGACTAGCGTACAAGAGACCCAGTACTTC. As protein: CASSLAGTSVQETQYF.

The chain employs TRBV6-5 and TRBJ1-3; 7 bases fit TRBD1. V lost 5 bases and J lost 4; bases outside the gene matches: 11. Germline assignment: CDR1 MNHEY and CDR2 SVGAGI. There are 16 residues in the CDR3. CDR3 amino acids: CASSRKAGTAGNTIYF. CDR3 nucleotides: TGTGCCAGCAGTCGAAAAGCCGGGACAGCCGGAAACACCATATATTTT.

This clonotype was seen more than once but under ten times. V and J are TRBV28 and TRBJ1-1; D not certain. From germline, CDR1 is MDHEN and CDR2 SYDVKM. This CDR3 region has 11 residues. V lost 7 bases to trimming and J lost 1 base, with 4 bases between them. CDR3 nucleotides: TGTGCCAGCACCCAGAACACTGAAGCTTTCTTT. This translates into CASTQNTEAFF. The full variable domain, rest sourced from reference TRBV28 and TRBJ1-1, is DVKVTQSSRYLVKRTGEKVFLECVQDMDHENMFWYRQDPGLGLRLIYFSYDVKMKEKGDIPEGYSVSREKKERFSLILESASTNQTSMYLCASTQNTEAFFGQGTRLTVV.

Only a few counts were recorded for this clonotype. The gene calls are TRBV2 and TRBJ1-6; tentatively, D is TRBD1 (6 bases). This CDR3 is built from 14 residues. Germline CDR1 reads SNHLY; CDR2 reads FYNNEI. The V end lost 5 bases, the J end lost 9 bases, and 14 bases lay between the germline ends. The CDR3 spells CASSTRGASSPLHF. CDR3 coding DNA: TGTGCCAGCAGTACTCGGGGGGCGAGTTCACCCCTCCACTTT.

This clonotype was detected only a few times. The gene calls are TRBV10-3 and TRBJ2-3; 9 bases map to TRBD2. The CDR3 is made up of 15 amino acids. CDR1 and CDR2 (germline): ENHRY, SYGVKD. J was trimmed by 2 bases and V by 4 bases; bases with no gene match: 4. The CDR3 spells CAISGSSGATDTQYF. The CDR3 nucleotides read TGTGCCATCAGTGGGTCTAGCGGGGCCACAGATACGCAGTATTTT.

This clonotype showed up just a few times. The chain joins TRBV4-3 to TRBJ1-5; TRBD1 agrees at 9 bases. Germline trimming cut 2 bases from V and 6 bases from J; bases unmatched to any gene: 11. The CDR3 contains 17 residues. Germline CDR1 is LGHNA and CDR2 is YSLEER. For the CDR3, the DNA is TGCGCCAGCAGCCAATCTCCGGGACAGGGCGTAGGTCAGCCCCAGCATTTT. Translation: CASSQSPGQGVGQPQHF.

J is TRBJ2-3 and V is TRBV5-1; 10 positions agree with TRBD2. Per germline, CDR1 SGHRS and CDR2 YFSETQ. This CDR3 has 16 residues. The V gene end was trimmed by 1 base and the J gene end by 4 bases; junction bases not matched to a gene: 6. Here the CDR3 DNA reads TGCGCCAGCAGCTTGTCTAAGCGGGGGGGCCCAGATACGCAGTATTTT. Translating gives CASSLSKRGGPDTQYF.

This clonotype occurred a few times. The chain combines TRBV19 with TRBJ1-1; 8 bases map to TRBD1. V was pared by 5 bases and J by 3 bases, with 5 bases of the junction left unmatched. CDR3 length: 14 amino acids. The germline CDR1 and CDR2 sequences are LNHDA and SQIVND (reference sequence). Written as DNA, the CDR3 is TGTGCCAGTAGTGCCAGGGGGCGAGACACTGAAGCTTTCTTT. It encodes CASSARGRDTEAFF. Full variable domain (missing parts from reference TRBV19 and TRBJ1-1): DGGITQSPKYLFRKEGQNVTLSCEQNLNHDAMYWYRQDPGQGLRLIYYSQIVNDFQKGDIAEGYSVSREKKESFPLTVTSAQKNPTAFYLCASSARGRDTEAFFGQGTRLTVV.

This clonotype was seen a few times. This chain connects TRBV5-5 to TRBJ2-2, with unresolved D. This CDR3 has 13 amino acids. The germline V gene has CDR1 SGHKS and CDR2 YYEKEE (reference sequence). Trimming removed 5 bases at V and 3 bases at J, with 8 bases between. CDR3 protein: CASRWLDTGELFF. The CDR3 DNA sequence: TGTGCCAGCAGGTGGTTGGACACCGGGGAGCTGTTTTTT.